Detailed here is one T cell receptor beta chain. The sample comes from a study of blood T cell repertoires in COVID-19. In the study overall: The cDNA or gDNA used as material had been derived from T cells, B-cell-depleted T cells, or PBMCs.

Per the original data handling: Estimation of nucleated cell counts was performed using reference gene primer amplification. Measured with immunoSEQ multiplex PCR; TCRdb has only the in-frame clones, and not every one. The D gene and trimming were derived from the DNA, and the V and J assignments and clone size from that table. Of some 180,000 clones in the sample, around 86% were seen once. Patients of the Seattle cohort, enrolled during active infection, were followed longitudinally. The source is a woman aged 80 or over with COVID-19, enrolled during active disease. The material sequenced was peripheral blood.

CDR3 loop: CASGDSENTEAFF. CDR3 bases: TGTGCTAGTGGGGACAGCGAGAACACTGAAGCTTTCTTT. The chain joins TRBV12-5 to TRBJ1-1; maybe TRBD1 (6 bases). CDR1 LGHNT and CDR2 FRNRAP come from the germline V gene. Trimming stripped 6 bases from V and 1 base from J, with 9 bases between. This CDR3 has 13 residues.